These 29 T cell receptor beta chains share one sample of origin, sequenced in a study of blood T cells in healthy people across ages. PCR was performed a second time for about 7 to 11 cycles using a sample-barcoded 5' primer and a J-beta primer mix. Each CDR3 protein is one row after TCRdb ran MiXCR on the 5' RACE reads. The table includes 650,000 to 700,000 distinct CDR3 sequences, about 34% detected once. What was sequenced was blood. The receptors here all came from an elderly woman in good health.

In its sample, this clonotype was seen many times. The chain uses TRBV6-2 or TRBV6-3 and TRBJ1-5; no reliable D call. CDR3 length equals 16 residues. Germline V lookup: CDR1 MNHEY, CDR2 SVGEGT. Trimming took 8 bases from V and 0 from J, leaving 17 bases between them. DNA of the CDR3: TGTGCCAGCCATAACGGACGTTCTTTTAGCAATCAGCCCCAGCATTTT. This gives the protein CASHNGRSFSNQPQHF.

This clonotype has ten or more counts. The V and J genes are TRBV7-2 and TRBJ2-1, with TRBD2 identical over 9 bases. The length of the CDR3 is 18 residues. The trim removed 0 bases at V and 5 bases at J, leaving 11 bases unmatched. CDR1 and CDR2 from the germline V gene are SGHTA and FQGNSA. CDR3 protein: CASSLAARGGAGNNEQFF. CDR3 DNA sequence: TGTGCCAGCAGCTTAGCTGCCCGCGGGGGGGCCGGAAACAATGAGCAGTTCTTC.

On this clonotype itself: The conserved closing phenylalanine or tryptophan is absent in this CDR3, likely reflecting a read error. It is unclear where the CDR3 begins or ends on the DNA, so no DNA is shown, and the CDR3 is as TCRdb lists it. The V call is TRBV6-1, the J call TRBJ2-1; the table's D call TRBD2 went unverified against the DNA. The CDR3 spans 19 amino acids, including both terminal residues. Germline CDR1 MNHNS, CDR2 SASEGT. The CDR3 spells CASRDGRRGASRKGYTFGS.

This clonotype was seen only a few times. The chain is built from TRBV30 and TRBJ1-5; the D is unclear. The CDR3 runs to 15 residues. V lost 4 bases to trimming and J lost 6 bases, with 19 bases between them. CDR1 and CDR2 (germline): GTSNPN, SVGIG (reference sequence). In DNA form, the CDR3 reads TGTGCCTGGACCCCAGACCAAAGGGAGGGTCAGCCCCAGCATTTT. This translates into CAWTPDQREGQPQHF.

This chain links TRBV24-1 with TRBJ1-5; 7 bases agree with TRBD1. With 4 bases clipped from V and 2 bases from J, the junction kept 4 bases outside the gene matches. The length of the CDR3 is 15 residues. Germline-derived CDR1 and CDR2 are KGHDR and SFDVKD. CDR3 nucleotides: TGTGCCACCAGTGAATCCGGGACAGGCAATCAGCCCCAGCATTTT. Translating gives CATSESGTGNQPQHF.

V is TRBV7-2 and J is TRBJ2-3; 7 bases fit TRBD1. The V and J ends lost 6 bases and 7 bases, in that order; junction bases with no gene match: 7. The length of the CDR3 is 13 residues. Germline CDR1 SGHTA, CDR2 FQGNSA. The DNA for the CDR3 is TGTGCCAGCAGTCTACAGGGGTTGAATACGCAGTATTTT. This translates into CASSLQGLNTQYF.

This clonotype was counted only a few times. In DNA form, the CDR3 reads TGTGCCAGCAGTCGGGGGCAGGCGACAGATACGCAGTATTTT. Protein sequence: CASSRGQATDTQYF. This chain connects TRBV2 to TRBJ2-3, with D possibly being TRBD1 or TRBD2 (6 bases each). Germline CDR1 reads SNHLY; CDR2 reads FYNNEI. V was clipped by 5 bases and J by 3 bases, with 12 bases between them. The length of the CDR3 is 14 residues.

The V call is TRBV7-6, the J call TRBJ1-1; D is perhaps TRBD1 (5 bases). Germline-derived CDR1 and CDR2 are SGHVS and FNYEAQ. This CDR3 is 13 amino acids long. With 5 bases removed from V and 1 base from J, the gap between germline ends came to 8 bases. DNA for the CDR3: TGTGCCAGCAGCAATGGACAGAACACTGAAGCTTTCTTT. Residues: CASSNGQNTEAFF.

The chain recombines TRBV28 with TRBJ2-4, with TRBD2 identical over 9 bases. Germline V gene lookup returns CDR1 MDHEN and CDR2 SYDVKM. The CDR3 contains 17 residues. V shed 4 bases, J shed 6 bases, and the junction held 13 bases outside the gene matches. CDR3 in amino acids: CASSWGGGAISTNIQYF. CDR3 in DNA: TGTGCCAGCAGTTGGGGCGGGGGGGCCATTTCGACAAACATTCAGTACTTC. The full variable domain, in which reference TRBV28 and TRBJ2-4 provide the parts outside the CDR3, is DVKVTQSSRYLVKRTGEKVFLECVQDMDHENMFWYRQDPGLGLRLIYFSYDVKMKEKGDIPEGYSVSREKKERFSLILESASTNQTSMYLCASSWGGGAISTNIQYFGAGTRLSVL.

At least ten counts were recorded for this clonotype. This may stem from a read error, because a much larger clone lies one nucleotide away. This chain links TRBV2 with TRBJ1-4; the D is unclear. The CDR3 spans 14 residues. Germline values: CDR1 SNHLY, CDR2 FYNNEI. The CDR3 DNA follows: TGTGCCAGCAGTGAAGCAGGGAAAAGTGAAAAACGGTTTTTT. Its translation is CASSEAGKSEKRFF.

A single count supports this clonotype. The chain couples TRBV5-1 to TRBJ1-4; D gene uncertain. Germline CDR1 reads SGHRS; CDR2 reads YFSETQ. This CDR3 contains 15 residues. V lost 3 bases to trimming and J lost 4 bases, with 13 bases between them. The CDR3, as DNA: TGCGCCAGCAGCTCGGAGGGAGGAATTAATGAAAAACTGTTTTTT. As protein: CASSSEGGINEKLFF.

This clonotype was picked up many times. This chain uses TRBV20-1 with TRBJ2-7; D remains ambiguous. Germline CDR1 reads DFQATT; CDR2 reads SNEGSKA (reference sequence). CDR3 length equals 11 residues. V shed 5 bases and J shed 2 bases, with 7 bases lying between them. CDR3 sequence reads: CSAQETYEQYF. The CDR3 DNA reads TGCAGTGCTCAGGAAACCTACGAGCAGTACTTC.

This clonotype came up many times. The chain couples TRBV19 to TRBJ1-2; D is possibly TRBD1 (5 bases). The CDR3 runs 14 residues. Germline CDR1 and CDR2: LNHDA and SQIVND (reference sequence). With 0 bases removed from V and 7 bases from J, the gap between germline ends came to 12 bases. CDR3 sequence (DNA): TGTGCCAGTAGTATAGACCCAGCGGGGACTGGCTACACCTTC. Protein: CASSIDPAGTGYTF.

This chain connects TRBV18 to TRBJ1-2, with D uncertain. Germline-derived CDR1 and CDR2 are KGHSH and LQKENI. The CDR3 sequence is 16 residues long. V was cut by 2 bases and J by 8 bases, with 21 bases left in between. CDR3 region: CASSPRARNEFWGYTF. In DNA, the CDR3 is TGTGCCAGCTCACCAAGGGCCCGAAATGAGTTCTGGGGCTACACCTTC.

The chain is built from TRBV5-4 and TRBJ2-5; D possibly uses TRBD1 or TRBD2 (5 bases each). CDR1 SGHNT and CDR2 YYREEE come from the germline V gene (reference sequence). There are 13 residues in the CDR3. V lost 9 bases, J lost 2 bases, and 14 bases lay in between. The CDR3 sequence: CAIKTGPQETQYF. The CDR3 nucleotides are TGTGCCATAAAAACGGGACCTCAAGAGACCCAGTACTTC.

The chain is built from TRBV4-1 and TRBJ2-7; 7 bases match TRBD1. The germline gives CDR1 MGHRA, CDR2 YSYEKL. The CDR3 loop spans 15 amino acids. V gave up 4 bases and J gave up 4 bases; unmatched junction bases: 10. In DNA form, the CDR3 reads TGCGCCAGCAGCCCAAAGGGACAGTCATCTTACGAGCAGTACTTC. Translating gives CASSPKGQSSYEQYF.

This clonotype has a handful of counts. The chain recombines TRBV4-2 with TRBJ1-6; no clear D. V lost 0 bases and J 7 bases, leaving 13 bases between the germline ends. This CDR3 has 16 residues. From germline, CDR1 is LGHNA and CDR2 YNFKEQ. The CDR3 is CASSQERGPMNSPLHF. The CDR3 DNA follows: TGTGCCAGCAGCCAAGAGCGAGGTCCCATGAATTCACCCCTCCACTTT.

This chain joins TRBV7-3 and TRBJ2-4; D could derive from TRBD1 or TRBD2 (6 bases each). V lost 3 bases, J lost 8 bases, and 11 bases lay in between. This CDR3 has 13 amino acids. Germline V lookup: CDR1 SGHTA, CDR2 FQGTGA. The chain's CDR3 is CASSLGGADIQYF. CDR3 nucleotides: TGTGCCAGCAGCTTGGGGGGCGCGGACATTCAGTACTTC.

This clonotype was picked up a small number of times. Since a much larger clone is just one base distant, this may be a read error. This chain joins TRBV29-1 and TRBJ2-5; 8 nucleotides match TRBD1. In germline, CDR1 is SQVTM, CDR2 ANQGSEA. This CDR3 is built from 14 residues. The J segment lost 11 bases and the V segment lost 2 bases, leaving 13 bases of the junction unmatched. DNA of the CDR3: TGCAGCGTTGAATTTCAGGGGGCGATTAATGAGCAGTACTTC. Protein product: CSVEFQGAINEQYF.

The J gene is TRBJ2-5, the V gene TRBV6-6; D call uncertain. Per germline, CDR1 MNHNY and CDR2 SVGAGI (reference sequence). This CDR3 spans 15 amino acids. V was shortened by 0 bases and J by 4 bases, with 12 bases between the two germline ends. CDR3 nucleotides: TGTGCCAGCAGTTACTCAGATAGTCCAATAGAGACCCAGTACTTC. Translation: CASSYSDSPIETQYF.

This clonotype was seen a handful of times. A read error may explain this, as a much larger clone is one base away. The gene calls are TRBV11-2 and TRBJ2-7; D unresolved. The CDR3 covers 15 residues. V shed 3 bases and J shed 7 bases, with 19 bases lying between them. Germline V CDR1 and CDR2: SGHAT, FQNNGV. The CDR3 protein is CASSFIRSTYNEQYF. The CDR3 DNA sequence: TGTGCCAGCAGCTTCATCCGGTCGACCTACAATGAGCAGTACTTC. Combining the CDR3 with reference TRBV11-2 and TRBJ2-7 gives the whole variable domain EAGVAQSPRYKIIEKRQSVAFWCNPISGHATLYWYQQILGQGPKLLIQFQNNGVVDDSQLPKDRFSAERLKGVDSTLKIQPAKLEDSAVYLCASSFIRSTYNEQYFGPGTRLTVT.

This clonotype has just one count. The rearrangement uses TRBV5-4 and TRBJ1-5, with D unresolved. V lost 0 bases, J lost 1 base, and 14 bases lay in between. The CDR3 loop spans 17 amino acids. From germline, CDR1 is SGHNT and CDR2 YYREEE (reference sequence). CDR3 coding DNA: TGTGCCAGCAGCTTGGGACCGGGCGGACCAAGCAATCAGCCCCAGCATTTT. Amino acid sequence: CASSLGPGGPSNQPQHF.

As for this clonotype: Germline is not matched at one junction end, which may reflect a read error. This chain uses TRBV4-3 with TRBJ2-3; D may be TRBD1 or TRBD2 (5 bases each). CDR3 length equals 15 residues. Germline lookup yields CDR1 LGHNA and CDR2 YSLEER. CDR3 protein: CASSQVGTSTDAQYF. In DNA form, the CDR3 reads TGCGCCAGCAGCCAAGTGGGGACCAGCACAGATGCGCAGTATTTT.

This clonotype showed up many times. The chain employs TRBV4-3 and TRBJ1-6; D is perhaps TRBD1 (5 bases). CDR1 is LGHNA and CDR2 is YSLEER in the germline V gene. The CDR3 has 14 amino acids. Trimming shortened V by 4 bases and J by 5 bases, and 9 bases separated the two germline ends. The CDR3 nucleotides are TGCGCCAGCAGCCCGGGACGGGATAATTCACCCCTCCACTTT. Its protein product is CASSPGRDNSPLHF.

The CDR3: CASSPNVATNEKLFF. The CDR3 DNA reads TGCGCCAGCAGCCCCAATGTGGCAACTAATGAAAAACTGTTTTTT. V is TRBV5-1 and J is TRBJ1-4, with D unresolved. Germline lookup yields CDR1 SGHRS and CDR2 YFSETQ. The ends were cut back, 4 bases at V and 0 bases at J, with 10 bases in the middle. The CDR3 consists of 15 residues. The full variable domain, completed using reference TRBV5-1 and TRBJ1-4, is KAGVTQTPRYLIKTRGQQVTLSCSPISGHRSVSWYQQTPGQGLQFLFEYFSETQRNKGNFPGRFSGRQFSNSRSEMNVSTLELGDSALYLCASSPNVATNEKLFFGSGTQLSVL.

This clonotype was detected a few times. A read error is possible here, since a much larger clone lies one base away. The gene calls are TRBV5-1 and TRBJ2-7; the D gene is possibly TRBD2 (5 bases). Germline CDR1 is SGHRS and CDR2 is YFSETQ. This CDR3 has 13 residues. V was clipped by 2 bases and J by 7 bases, with 13 bases between them. The CDR3, as DNA: TGCGCCAGCAGCTTACCCCGATGCGGGGAGCAGTACTTC. Protein product: CASSLPRCGEQYF.

This clonotype has just one count. The chain recombines TRBV11-2 with TRBJ2-2, with TRBD2 matching over 7 bases. The CDR3 runs 17 residues. The germline V gene encodes CDR1 SGHAT and CDR2 FQNNGV. V lost 1 base to trimming and J lost 1 base; unmatched junction nucleotides: 6. The CDR3 DNA reads TGTGCCAGCAGCTTAGCCCGAGCGGGGTTGAACACCGGGGAGCTGTTTTTT. This encodes CASSLARAGLNTGELFF.

In its sample, this clonotype was seen many times. The genes are TRBV9 and TRBJ2-1, with D tentatively TRBD1 (6 bases). Per germline, CDR1 SGDLS and CDR2 YYNGEE. This CDR3 is built from 13 residues. The ends were cut back, 0 bases at V and 7 bases at J, with 8 bases in the middle. CDR3 DNA sequence: TGTGCCAGCAGCGTAGTTCAGGGGAATGAGCAGTTCTTC. This sequence encodes CASSVVQGNEQFF.

The chain couples TRBV7-2 to TRBJ1-2, with 7 bases matching TRBD1. The CDR3 length is 16 residues. Trimming cost V 3 bases and J 1 base; bases outside gene matches: 8. The germline V gene has CDR1 SGHTA and CDR2 FQGNSA. CDR3 in amino acids: CASSFVAGTDNYGYTF. The DNA for the CDR3 is TGTGCCAGCAGCTTCGTGGCCGGGACAGATAACTATGGCTACACCTTC. The full variable domain, its missing parts supplied by reference TRBV7-2 and TRBJ1-2, is GAGVSQSPSNKVTEKGKDVELRCDPISGHTALYWYRQSLGQGLEFLIYFQGNSAPDKSGLPSDRFSAERTGGSVSTLTIQRTQQEDSAVYLCASSFVAGTDNYGYTFGSGTRLTVV.